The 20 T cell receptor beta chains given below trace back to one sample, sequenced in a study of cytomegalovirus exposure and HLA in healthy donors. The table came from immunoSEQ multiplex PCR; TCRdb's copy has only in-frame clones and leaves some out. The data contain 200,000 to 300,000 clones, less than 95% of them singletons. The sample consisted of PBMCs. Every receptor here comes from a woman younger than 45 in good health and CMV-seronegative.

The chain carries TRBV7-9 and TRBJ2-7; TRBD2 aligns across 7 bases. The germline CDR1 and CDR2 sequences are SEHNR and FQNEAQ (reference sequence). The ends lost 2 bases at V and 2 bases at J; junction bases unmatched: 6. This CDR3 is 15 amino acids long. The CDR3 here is CASSLRREMPYEQYF. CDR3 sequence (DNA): TGTGCCAGCAGCTTACGGCGGGAGATGCCCTACGAGCAGTACTTC.

The CDR3: CASGLGDTQYF. CDR3 sequence (DNA): TGTGCCAGCGGCCTCGGAGATACGCAGTATTTT. The rearrangement links TRBV7-3 to TRBJ2-3; D gene uncertain. The CDR3 length is 11 residues. The ends were cut back, 8 bases at V and 5 bases at J, with 8 bases in the middle. Per germline, CDR1 SGHTA and CDR2 FQGTGA.

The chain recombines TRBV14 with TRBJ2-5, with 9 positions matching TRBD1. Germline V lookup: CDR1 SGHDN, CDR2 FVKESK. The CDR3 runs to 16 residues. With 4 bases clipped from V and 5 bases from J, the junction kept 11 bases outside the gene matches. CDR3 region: CASSPSGYRGRETQYF. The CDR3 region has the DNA TGTGCCAGCAGCCCAAGTGGATACAGGGGGCGGGAGACCCAGTACTTC.

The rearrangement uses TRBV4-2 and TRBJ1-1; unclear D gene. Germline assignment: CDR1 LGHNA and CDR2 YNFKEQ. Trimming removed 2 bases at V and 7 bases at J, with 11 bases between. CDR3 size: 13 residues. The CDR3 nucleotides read TGTGCCAGCAGCCAAATGGGCCCAGATGAAGCTTTCTTT. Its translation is CASSQMGPDEAFF.

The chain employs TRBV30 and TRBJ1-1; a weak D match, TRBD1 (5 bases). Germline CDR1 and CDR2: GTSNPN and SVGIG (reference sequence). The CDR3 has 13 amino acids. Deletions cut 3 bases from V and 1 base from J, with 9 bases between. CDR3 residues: CAWRYRTNTEAFF. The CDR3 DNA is TGTGCCTGGAGATACAGGACGAACACTGAAGCTTTCTTT.

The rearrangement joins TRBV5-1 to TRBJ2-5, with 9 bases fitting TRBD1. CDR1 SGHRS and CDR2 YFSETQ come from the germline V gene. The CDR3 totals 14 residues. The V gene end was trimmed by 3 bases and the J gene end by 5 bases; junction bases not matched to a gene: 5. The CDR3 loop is CASSSGTGRETQYF. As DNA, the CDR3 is TGCGCCAGCAGCTCTGGGACAGGGCGGGAGACCCAGTACTTC.

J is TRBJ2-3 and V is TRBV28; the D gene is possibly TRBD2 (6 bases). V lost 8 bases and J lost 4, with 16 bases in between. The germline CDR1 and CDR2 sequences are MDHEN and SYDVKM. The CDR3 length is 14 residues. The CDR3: CASFPQGLPDTQYF. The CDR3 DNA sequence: TGTGCCAGCTTCCCGCAGGGACTCCCAGATACGCAGTATTTT.

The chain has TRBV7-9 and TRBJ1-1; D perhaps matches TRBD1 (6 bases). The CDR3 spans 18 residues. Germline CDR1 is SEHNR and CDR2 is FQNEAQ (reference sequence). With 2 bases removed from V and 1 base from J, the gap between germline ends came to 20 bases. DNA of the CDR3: TGTGCCAGCAGCTTAAATGTACAGGGCCCCGGGGGGAACACTGAAGCTTTCTTT. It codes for CASSLNVQGPGGNTEAFF.

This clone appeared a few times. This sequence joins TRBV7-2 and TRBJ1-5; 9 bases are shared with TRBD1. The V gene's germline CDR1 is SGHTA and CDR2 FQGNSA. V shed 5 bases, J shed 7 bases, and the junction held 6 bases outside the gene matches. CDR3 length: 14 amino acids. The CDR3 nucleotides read TGTGCCAGCAGCCCATGGACAGGGGTGCAGCCCCAGCATTTT. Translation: CASSPWTGVQPQHF.

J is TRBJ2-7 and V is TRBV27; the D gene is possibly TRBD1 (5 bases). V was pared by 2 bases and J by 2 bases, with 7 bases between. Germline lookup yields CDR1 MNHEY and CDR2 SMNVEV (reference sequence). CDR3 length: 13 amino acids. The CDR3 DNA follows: TGTGCCAGCAGTTTAACAGGAACCTACGAGCAGTACTTC. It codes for CASSLTGTYEQYF.

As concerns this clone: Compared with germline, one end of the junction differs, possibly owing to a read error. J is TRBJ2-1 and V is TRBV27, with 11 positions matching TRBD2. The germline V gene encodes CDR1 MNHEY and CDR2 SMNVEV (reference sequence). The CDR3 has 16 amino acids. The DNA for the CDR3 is TGTGCCAGCAGTTTGGTCGGGACTAGCGGTTACAATGAACAGTTCTTC. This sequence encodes CASSLVGTSGYNEQFF.

The CDR3 reads CASSFSSGANVLTF. CDR3 in DNA: TGTGCCAGCAGTTTCAGTTCTGGGGCCAACGTCCTGACTTTC. This rearrangement joins TRBV2 to TRBJ2-6, with unresolved D. Germline V gene data show CDR1 as SNHLY and CDR2 as FYNNEI. This CDR3 comprises 14 residues. V shed 5 bases and J shed 1 base, with 6 bases lying between them.

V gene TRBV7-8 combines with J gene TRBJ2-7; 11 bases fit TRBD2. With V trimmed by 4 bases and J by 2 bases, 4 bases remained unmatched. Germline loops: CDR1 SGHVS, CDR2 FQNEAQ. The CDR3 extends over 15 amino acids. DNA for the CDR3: TGTGCCAGCAGCTCGGGACTAGCGGTCACCTACGAGCAGTACTTC. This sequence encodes CASSSGLAVTYEQYF.

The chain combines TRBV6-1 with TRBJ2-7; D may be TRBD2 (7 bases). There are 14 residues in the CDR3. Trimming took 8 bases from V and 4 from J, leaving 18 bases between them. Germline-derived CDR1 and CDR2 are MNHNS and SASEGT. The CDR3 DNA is TGTGCCAGCGGCTCAAGGGGGGAGGGATACGAGCAGTACTTC. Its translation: CASGSRGEGYEQYF.

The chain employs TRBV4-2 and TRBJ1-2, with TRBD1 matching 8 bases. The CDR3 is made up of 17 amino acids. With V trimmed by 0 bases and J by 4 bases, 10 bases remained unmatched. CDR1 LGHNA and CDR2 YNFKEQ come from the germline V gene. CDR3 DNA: TGTGCCAGCAGCCAAGACCTGACAGGGGTAAATCCCTATGGCTACACCTTC. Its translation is CASSQDLTGVNPYGYTF.

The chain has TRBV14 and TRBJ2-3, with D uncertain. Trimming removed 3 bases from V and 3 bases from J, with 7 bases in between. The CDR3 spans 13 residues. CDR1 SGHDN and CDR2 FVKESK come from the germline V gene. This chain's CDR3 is CASSHWDTDTQYF. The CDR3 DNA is TGTGCCAGCAGCCATTGGGATACAGATACGCAGTATTTT.

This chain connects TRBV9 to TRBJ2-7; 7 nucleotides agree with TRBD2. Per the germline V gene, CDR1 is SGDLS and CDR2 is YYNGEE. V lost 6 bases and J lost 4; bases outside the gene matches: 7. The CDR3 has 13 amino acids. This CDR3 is CASNPGGGYEQYF. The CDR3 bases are TGTGCCAGCAATCCGGGCGGGGGTTACGAGCAGTACTTC.

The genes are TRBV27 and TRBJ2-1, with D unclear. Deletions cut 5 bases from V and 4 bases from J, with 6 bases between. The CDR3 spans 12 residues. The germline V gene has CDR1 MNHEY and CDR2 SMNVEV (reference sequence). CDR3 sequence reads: CASSSLYNEQFF. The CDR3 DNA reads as TGTGCCAGCAGTAGCCTTTACAATGAGCAGTTCTTC.

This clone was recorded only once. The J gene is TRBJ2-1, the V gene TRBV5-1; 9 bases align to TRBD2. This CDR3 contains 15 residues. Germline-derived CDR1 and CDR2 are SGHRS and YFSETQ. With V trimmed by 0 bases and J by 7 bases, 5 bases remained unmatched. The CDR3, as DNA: TGCGCCAGCAGCTTGGATCTAGCGGGAAGTAATGAGCAGTTCTTC. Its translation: CASSLDLAGSNEQFF.

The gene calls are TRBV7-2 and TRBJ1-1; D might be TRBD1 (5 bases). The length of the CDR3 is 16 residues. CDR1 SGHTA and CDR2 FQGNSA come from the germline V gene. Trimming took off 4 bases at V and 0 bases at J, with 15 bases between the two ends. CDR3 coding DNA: TGTGCCAGCAGCTCACAAGGGGCAGGGATGAACACTGAAGCTTTCTTT. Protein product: CASSSQGAGMNTEAFF.